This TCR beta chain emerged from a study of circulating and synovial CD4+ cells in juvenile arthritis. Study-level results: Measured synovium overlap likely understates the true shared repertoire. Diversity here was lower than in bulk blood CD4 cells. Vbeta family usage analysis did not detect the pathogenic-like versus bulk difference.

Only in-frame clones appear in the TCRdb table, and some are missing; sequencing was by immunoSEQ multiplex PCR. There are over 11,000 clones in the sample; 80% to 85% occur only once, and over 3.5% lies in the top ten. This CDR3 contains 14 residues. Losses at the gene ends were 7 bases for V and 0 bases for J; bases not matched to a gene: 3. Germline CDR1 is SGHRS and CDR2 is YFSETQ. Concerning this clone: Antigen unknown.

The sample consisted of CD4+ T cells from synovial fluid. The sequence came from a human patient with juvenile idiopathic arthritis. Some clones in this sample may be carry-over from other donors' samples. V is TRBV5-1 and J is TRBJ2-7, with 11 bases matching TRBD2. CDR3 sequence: CASSGTSGSYEQYF. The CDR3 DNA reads TGCGCCAGCTCCGGGACTAGCGGCTCCTACGAGCAGTACTTC.